This T cell receptor (beta chain) originates from a study of high-grade serous ovarian cancer treatment subgroups. Tumor tissue was taken before any definitive surgery or chemotherapy was given. The CDR3 runs 20 residues. The V and J ends lost 2 bases and 3 bases respectively, with 29 bases between them. CDR1 is SGDLS and CDR2 is YYNGEE in the germline V gene. Sequencing was performed with immunoSEQ multiplex PCR; in TCRdb, only in-frame clones are kept and a portion is missing. The sample consists of around 3,100 clones, under 85% of them appearing once. The sequence came from a human donor with high-grade serous ovarian cancer. This chain connects TRBV9 to TRBJ2-5; no definite D call. The sequenced sample was tumor tissue. CDR3 in amino acids: CASSVTWGSDVEYGEETQYF. CDR3 sequence (DNA): TGTGCCAGCAGCGTTACGTGGGGTTCTGACGTTGAGTATGGGGAAGAGACCCAGTACTTC.